This T cell receptor (beta chain) was recorded in a study of identical twins. Study conclusions and caveats: Modelling approaches yielded underestimates of out-of-frame TCR alpha sharing between monozygotic twins.

There are 17 residues in the CDR3. Trimming cost V 3 bases and J 4 bases, with 24 bases left between them. CDR1 and CDR2 from the germline V gene are DFQATT and SNEGSKA (reference sequence). A word on this clonotype: Its target is unknown.

TCRdb fed the 5' RACE reads into MiXCR, producing one record per CDR3 protein. The sample lists fewer than 900,000 distinct CDR3 sequences; 18% were seen once. These sequences were also reported in another study, on T cells expressing NK-cell markers.

Sequenced material: PBMCs. The sequence came from a woman between 18 and 29 years old in good health. V is TRBV20-1 and J is TRBJ2-5, with D possibly being TRBD2 (7 bases). Written as DNA, the CDR3 is TGCAGTGCTAGGGGGGGGTCGGACAGTTTAAGTGGAGAGACCCAGTACTTC. Protein: CSARGGSDSLSGETQYF.